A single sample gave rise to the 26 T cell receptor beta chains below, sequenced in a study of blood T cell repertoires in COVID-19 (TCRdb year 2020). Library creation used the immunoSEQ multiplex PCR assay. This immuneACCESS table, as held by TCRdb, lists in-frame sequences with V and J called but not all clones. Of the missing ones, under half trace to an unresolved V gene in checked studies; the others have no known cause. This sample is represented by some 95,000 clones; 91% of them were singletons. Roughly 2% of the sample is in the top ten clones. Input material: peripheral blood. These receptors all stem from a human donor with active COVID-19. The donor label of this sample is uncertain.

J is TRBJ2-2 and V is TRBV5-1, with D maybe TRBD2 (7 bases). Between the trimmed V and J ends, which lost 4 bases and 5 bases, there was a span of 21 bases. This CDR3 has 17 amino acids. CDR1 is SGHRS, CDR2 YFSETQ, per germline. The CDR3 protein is CASSTTARGRVTGELFF. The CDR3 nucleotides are TGCGCCAGCAGCACGACAGCGCGGGGGCGAGTAACCGGGGAGCTGTTTTTT.

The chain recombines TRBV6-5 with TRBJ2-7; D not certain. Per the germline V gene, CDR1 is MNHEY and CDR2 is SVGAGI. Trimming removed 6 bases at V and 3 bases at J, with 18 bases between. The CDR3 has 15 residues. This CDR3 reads CASREISSSLYEQYF. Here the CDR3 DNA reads TGTGCCAGCAGGGAGATATCTTCCAGCCTCTACGAGCAGTACTTC.

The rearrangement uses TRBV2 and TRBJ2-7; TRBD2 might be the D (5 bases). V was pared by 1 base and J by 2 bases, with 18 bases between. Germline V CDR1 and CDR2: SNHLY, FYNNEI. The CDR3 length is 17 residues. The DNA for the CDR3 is TGTGCCAGCAGTGAAGAGGAGGCAGGCCCCCCCGCCTACGAGCAGTACTTC. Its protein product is CASSEEEAGPPAYEQYF. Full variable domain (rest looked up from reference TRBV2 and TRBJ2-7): EPEVTQTPSHQVTQMGQEVILRCVPISNHLYFYWYRQILGQKVEFLVSFYNNEISEKSEIFDDQFSVERPDGSNFTLKIRSTKLEDSAMYFCASSEEEAGPPAYEQYFGPGTRLTVT.

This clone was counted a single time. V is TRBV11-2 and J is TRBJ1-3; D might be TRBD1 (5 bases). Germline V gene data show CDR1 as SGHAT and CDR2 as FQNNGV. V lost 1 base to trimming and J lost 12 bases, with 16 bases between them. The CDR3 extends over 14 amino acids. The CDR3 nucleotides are TGTGCCAGCAGCTTAGCTGGCCGGAAGGGGCTCATATATTTT. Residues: CASSLAGRKGLIYF.

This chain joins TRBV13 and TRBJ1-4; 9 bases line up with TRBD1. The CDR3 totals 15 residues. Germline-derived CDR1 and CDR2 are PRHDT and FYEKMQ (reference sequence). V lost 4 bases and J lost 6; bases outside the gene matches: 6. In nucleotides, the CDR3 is TGTGCCAGCAGCTCGGGACAGGGCGGGCATGAAAAACTGTTTTTT. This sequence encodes CASSSGQGGHEKLFF.

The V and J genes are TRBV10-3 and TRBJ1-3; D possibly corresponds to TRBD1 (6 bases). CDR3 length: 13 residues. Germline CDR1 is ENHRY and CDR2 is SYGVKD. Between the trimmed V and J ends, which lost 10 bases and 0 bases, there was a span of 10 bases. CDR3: CATTGTSGNTIYF. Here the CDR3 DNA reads TGTGCCACCACAGGGACCTCTGGAAACACCATATATTTT.

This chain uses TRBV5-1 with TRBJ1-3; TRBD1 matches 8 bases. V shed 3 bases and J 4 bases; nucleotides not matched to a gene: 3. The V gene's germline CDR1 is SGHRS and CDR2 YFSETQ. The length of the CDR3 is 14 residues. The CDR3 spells CASSSQGDGNTIYF. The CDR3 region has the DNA TGCGCCAGCAGCTCACAGGGGGACGGAAACACCATATATTTT.

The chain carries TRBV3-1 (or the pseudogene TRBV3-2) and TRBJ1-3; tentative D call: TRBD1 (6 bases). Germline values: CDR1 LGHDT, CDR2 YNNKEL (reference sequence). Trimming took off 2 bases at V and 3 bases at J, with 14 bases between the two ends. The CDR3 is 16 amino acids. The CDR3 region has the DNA TGTGCCAGCAGCCAATTCCCAGGGGATGTTGGAAACACCATATATTTT. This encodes CASSQFPGDVGNTIYF.

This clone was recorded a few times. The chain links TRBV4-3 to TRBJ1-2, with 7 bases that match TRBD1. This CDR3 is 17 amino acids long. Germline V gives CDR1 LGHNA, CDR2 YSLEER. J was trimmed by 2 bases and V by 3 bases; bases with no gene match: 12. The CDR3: CASSQDIPGQFNYGYTF. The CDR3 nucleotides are TGCGCCAGCAGCCAGGACATCCCGGGACAGTTCAACTATGGCTACACCTTC.

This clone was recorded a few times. In nucleotides, the CDR3 is TGTGCCAGCAGTACCGACGGGTTCTATGGCTACACCTTC. Protein product: CASSTDGFYGYTF. This sequence joins TRBV6-2 or TRBV6-3 and TRBJ1-2; D gene uncertain. Trimming removed 5 bases at V and 4 bases at J, with 11 bases between. CDR1 and CDR2 from the germline V gene are MNHEY and SVGEGT. The CDR3 sequence is 13 residues long.

This CDR3 reads CASSHPTQGRGGNTIYF. DNA for the CDR3: TGCGCCAGCAGCCACCCAACTCAGGGGAGGGGTGGAAACACCATATATTTT. V and J are TRBV4-1 and TRBJ1-3; possibly TRBD1 for D (6 bases). CDR1 MGHRA and CDR2 YSYEKL come from the germline V gene. The CDR3 runs 17 residues. Trimming cost V 3 bases and J 3 bases, with 18 bases left between them.

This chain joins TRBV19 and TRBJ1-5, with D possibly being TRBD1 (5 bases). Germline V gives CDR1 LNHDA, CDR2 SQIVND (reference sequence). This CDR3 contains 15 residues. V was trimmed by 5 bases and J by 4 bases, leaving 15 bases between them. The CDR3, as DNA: TGTGCCAGTAGTCCCGGGCCAGGGTGGAATCAGCCCCAGCATTTT. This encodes CASSPGPGWNQPQHF.

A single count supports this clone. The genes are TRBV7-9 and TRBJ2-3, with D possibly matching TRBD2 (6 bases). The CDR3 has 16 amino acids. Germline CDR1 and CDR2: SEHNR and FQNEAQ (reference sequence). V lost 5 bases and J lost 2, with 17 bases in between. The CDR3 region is CASSASVGGITDTQYF. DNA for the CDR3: TGTGCCAGCAGCGCCTCGGTTGGCGGGATCACAGATACGCAGTATTTT.

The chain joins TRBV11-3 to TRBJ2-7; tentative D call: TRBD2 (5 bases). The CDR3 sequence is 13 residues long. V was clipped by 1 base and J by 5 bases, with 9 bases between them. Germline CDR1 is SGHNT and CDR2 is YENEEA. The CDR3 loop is CASSLGSGDEQYF. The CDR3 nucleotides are TGTGCCAGCAGCTTAGGTTCCGGGGACGAGCAGTACTTC.

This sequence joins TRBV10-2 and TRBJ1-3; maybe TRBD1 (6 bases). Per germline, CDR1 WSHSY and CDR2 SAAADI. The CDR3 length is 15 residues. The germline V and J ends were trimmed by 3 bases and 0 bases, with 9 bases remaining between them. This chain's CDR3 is CASSDLDSSGNTIYF. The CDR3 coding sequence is TGCGCCAGCAGTGACTTGGACAGCTCTGGAAACACCATATATTTT.

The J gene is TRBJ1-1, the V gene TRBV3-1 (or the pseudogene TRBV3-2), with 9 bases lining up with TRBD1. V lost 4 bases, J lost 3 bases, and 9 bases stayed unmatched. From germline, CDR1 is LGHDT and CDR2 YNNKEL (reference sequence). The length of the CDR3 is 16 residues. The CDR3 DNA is TGTGCCAGCAGCCTCGGGACAGGGAGAGCTGACACTGAAGCTTTCTTT. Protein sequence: CASSLGTGRADTEAFF.

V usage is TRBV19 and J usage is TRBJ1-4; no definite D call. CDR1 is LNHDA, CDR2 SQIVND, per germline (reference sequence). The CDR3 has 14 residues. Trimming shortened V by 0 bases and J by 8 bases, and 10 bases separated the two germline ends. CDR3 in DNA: TGTGCCAGTAGTATAGAAGGCGGTGGAGAAAAACTGTTTTTT. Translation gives CASSIEGGGEKLFF.

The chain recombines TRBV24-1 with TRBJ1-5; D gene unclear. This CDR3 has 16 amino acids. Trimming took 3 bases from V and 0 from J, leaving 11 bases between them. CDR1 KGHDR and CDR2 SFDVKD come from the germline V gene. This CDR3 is CATSDGQAYSNQPQHF. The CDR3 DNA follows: TGTGCCACCAGTGATGGGCAGGCATATAGCAATCAGCCCCAGCATTTT.

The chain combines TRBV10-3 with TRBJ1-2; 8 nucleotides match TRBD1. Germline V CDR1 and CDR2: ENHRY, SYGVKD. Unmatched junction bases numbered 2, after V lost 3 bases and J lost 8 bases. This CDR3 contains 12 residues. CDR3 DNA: TGTGCCATCAGTGATGGGGACAGGGGCTACACCTTC. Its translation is CAISDGDRGYTF.

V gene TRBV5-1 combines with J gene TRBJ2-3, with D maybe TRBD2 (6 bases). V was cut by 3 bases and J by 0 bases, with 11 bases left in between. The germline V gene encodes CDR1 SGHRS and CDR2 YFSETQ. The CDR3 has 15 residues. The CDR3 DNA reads TGCGCCAGCAGCTCGGGACTCCTGAGCACAGATACGCAGTATTTT. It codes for CASSSGLLSTDTQYF. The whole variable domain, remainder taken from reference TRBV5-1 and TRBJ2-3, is KAGVTQTPRYLIKTRGQQVTLSCSPISGHRSVSWYQQTPGQGLQFLFEYFSETQRNKGNFPGRFSGRQFSNSRSEMNVSTLELGDSALYLCASSSGLLSTDTQYFGPGTRLTVL.

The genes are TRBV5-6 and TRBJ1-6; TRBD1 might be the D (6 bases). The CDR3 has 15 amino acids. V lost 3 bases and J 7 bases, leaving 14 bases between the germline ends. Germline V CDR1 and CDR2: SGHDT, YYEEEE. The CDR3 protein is CASSSTRGGNSPLHF. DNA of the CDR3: TGTGCCAGCAGCTCCACCAGGGGAGGGAATTCACCCCTCCACTTT.

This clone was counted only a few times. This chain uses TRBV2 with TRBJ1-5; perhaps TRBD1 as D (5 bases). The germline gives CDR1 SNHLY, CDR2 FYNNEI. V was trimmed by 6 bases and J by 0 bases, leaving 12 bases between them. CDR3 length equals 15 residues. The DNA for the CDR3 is TGTGCCAGCAGCACCGGAGGGGCTAGCAATCAGCCCCAGCATTTT. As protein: CASSTGGASNQPQHF. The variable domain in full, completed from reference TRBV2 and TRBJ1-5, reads EPEVTQTPSHQVTQMGQEVILRCVPISNHLYFYWYRQILGQKVEFLVSFYNNEISEKSEIFDDQFSVERPDGSNFTLKIRSTKLEDSAMYFCASSTGGASNQPQHFGDGTRLSIL.

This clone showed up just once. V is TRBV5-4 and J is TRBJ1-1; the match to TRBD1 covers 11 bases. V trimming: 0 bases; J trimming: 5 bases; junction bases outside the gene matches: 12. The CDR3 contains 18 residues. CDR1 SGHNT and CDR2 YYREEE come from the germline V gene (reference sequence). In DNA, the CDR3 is TGTGCCAGCAGCTTGGCATCCGGACAGGGGGCGAGGGGGACTGAAGCTTTCTTT. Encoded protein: CASSLASGQGARGTEAFF.

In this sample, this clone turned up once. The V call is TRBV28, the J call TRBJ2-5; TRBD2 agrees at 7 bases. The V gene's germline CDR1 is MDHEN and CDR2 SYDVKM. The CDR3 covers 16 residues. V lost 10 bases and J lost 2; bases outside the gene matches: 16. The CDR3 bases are TGTGCCACCAGCAGGGCGGGGGTAGGGAAACAAGAGACCCAGTACTTC. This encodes CATSRAGVGKQETQYF.

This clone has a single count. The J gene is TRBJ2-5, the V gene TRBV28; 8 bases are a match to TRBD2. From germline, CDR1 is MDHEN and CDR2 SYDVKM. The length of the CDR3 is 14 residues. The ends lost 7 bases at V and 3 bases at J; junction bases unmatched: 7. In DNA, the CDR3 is TGTGCCAGCATTACGGCGGGGGGTAAAGAGACCCAGTACTTC. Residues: CASITAGGKETQYF. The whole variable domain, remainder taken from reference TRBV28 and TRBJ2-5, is DVKVTQSSRYLVKRTGEKVFLECVQDMDHENMFWYRQDPGLGLRLIYFSYDVKMKEKGDIPEGYSVSREKKERFSLILESASTNQTSMYLCASITAGGKETQYFGPGTRLLVL.

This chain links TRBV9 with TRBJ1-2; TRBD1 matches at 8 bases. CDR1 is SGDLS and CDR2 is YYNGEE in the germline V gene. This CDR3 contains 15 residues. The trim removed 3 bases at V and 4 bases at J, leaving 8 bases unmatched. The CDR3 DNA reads TGTGCCAGCAGCGCCGACAGGGGATGGTCCTATGGCTACACCTTC. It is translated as CASSADRGWSYGYTF.